This T cell receptor (beta chain) was sequenced during a study of blood T cells in healthy people across ages. Findings and caveats of the study: Unsorted PBMCs blocked a conclusive comparison of naive and antigen-experienced cells. In older individuals, TCR beta diversity per million T cells was lower, falling roughly linearly with age.

Through a sample-barcoded 5' primer and a J-beta primer mix, a second PCR was run for roughly 6 to 11 cycles. TCRdb used MiXCR to reprocess the 5' RACE reads, holding one entry per CDR3 protein. Of roughly 930,000 distinct CDR3 sequences in the sample, roughly 48% were seen once. Concerning this clonotype itself: No antigen is known for it.

Trimming removed 7 bases from V and 3 bases from J, with 19 bases in between. Germline V gene lookup returns CDR1 MNHEY and CDR2 SVGEGT. There are 15 residues in the CDR3. The origin of this receptor is a man younger than 45 in good health. The sample consisted of blood. The chain uses TRBV6-2 or TRBV6-3 and TRBJ2-7; D perhaps matches TRBD1 (5 bases). The CDR3 protein is CASTQYRSGFYEQYF. As DNA, the CDR3 is TGTGCCAGCACCCAATACAGGAGTGGGTTCTACGAGCAGTACTTC.